This T cell receptor (beta chain) appears in the sequencing data of a study of T cells in Graves' hyperthyroidism and ophthalmopathy. The germline gives CDR1 LNHDA, CDR2 SQIVND (reference sequence). The length of the CDR3 is 14 amino acids, counting both ends. There were TCR beta CDR3 regions amplified from RNA transcripts. The HTBI set primed first-round TCR CDR3 RT-PCR. TCRdb re-called the multiplex PCR reads with MiXCR, one entry per CDR3 protein. The top ten clones hold 5.8% of a sample with 550,000 to 650,000 distinct CDR3 sequences, approximately 15% of them seen once. In the case of this clonotype: The DNA is omitted, as the CDR3 cannot be located on it reliably, and the CDR3 follows TCRdb's listing.

Sample: blood. The receptor's source is a woman in her twenties or thirties with Graves' hyperthyroidism that later progressed to Graves' ophthalmopathy. The rearrangement joins TRBV19 to TRBJ2-2; the table's D call of TRBD1 was not tested on the DNA. The CDR3 sequence: CASRSGHQAGSCFF.